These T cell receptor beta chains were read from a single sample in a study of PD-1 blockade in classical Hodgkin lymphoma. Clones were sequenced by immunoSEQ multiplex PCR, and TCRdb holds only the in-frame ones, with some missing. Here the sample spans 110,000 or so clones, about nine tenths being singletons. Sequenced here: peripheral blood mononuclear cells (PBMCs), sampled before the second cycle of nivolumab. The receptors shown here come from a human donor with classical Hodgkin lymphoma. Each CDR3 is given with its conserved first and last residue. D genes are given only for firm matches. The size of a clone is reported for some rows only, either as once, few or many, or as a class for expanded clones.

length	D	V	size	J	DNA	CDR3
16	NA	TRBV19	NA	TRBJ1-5	TGTGCCAGTAGTAACCCCCGGGGAGGGGGCAATCAGCCCCAGCATTTT	CASSNPRGGGNQPQHF
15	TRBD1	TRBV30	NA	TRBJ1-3	TGTGCCTGGAGTGCCGGACAGGCCGGAGGGAACGCCATATATTTT	CAWSAGQAGGNAIYF
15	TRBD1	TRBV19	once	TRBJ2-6	TGTGCCAGTAGTTACGGGACAGCTGGGGCCAACGTCCTGACTTTC	CASSYGTAGANVLTF
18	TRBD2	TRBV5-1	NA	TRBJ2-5	TGCGCCAGCAGCTCGACCGGGACTAGCGGGATATCGTCAGAGACCCAGTACTTC	CASSSTGTSGISSETQYF
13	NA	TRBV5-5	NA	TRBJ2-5	TGTGCCAGCAGCCCCCTGTCCCCCGAGACCCAGTACTTC	CASSPLSPETQYF
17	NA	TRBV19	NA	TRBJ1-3	TGTGCCAGTAGTATAACGACGATACAGTTCTCTGGAAACACCATATATTTT	CASSITTIQFSGNTIYF
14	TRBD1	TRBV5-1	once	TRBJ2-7	TGCGCCAGCAGCTTGGGGGCAGGGGGCAACGAGCAGTACTTC	CASSLGAGGNEQYF
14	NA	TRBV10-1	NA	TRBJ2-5	TGCGCCAGCAGTGAAACGACCACCCAAGAGACCCAGTACTTC	CASSETTTQETQYF
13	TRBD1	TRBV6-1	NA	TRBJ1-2	TGTGCCAGCGGTCGGGACAGCGATTATGGCTACACCTTC	CASGRDSDYGYTF
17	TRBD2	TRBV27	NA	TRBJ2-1	TGTGCCAGCAGTTACGTAGCGGGAGTGGGGGCATACAATGAGCAGTTCTTC	CASSYVAGVGAYNEQFF
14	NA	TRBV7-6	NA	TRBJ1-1	TGTGCCAGCAGCTTAGATGCAAAAGGGCCTATGTTGTTCTTT	CASSLDAKGPMLFF
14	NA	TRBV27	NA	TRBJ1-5	TGTGCCAGCAGACCCAATGGGGGCAATCAGCCCCAGCATTTT	CASRPNGGNQPQHF
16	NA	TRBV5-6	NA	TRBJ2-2	TGTGCCAGCAGCTGCTTTCGCAAATTTAACACCGGGGAGCTGTTTTTT	CASSCFRKFNTGELFF
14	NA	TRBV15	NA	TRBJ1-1	TGTGCCACCAGCAGAGACAGGGCGAACACTGAAGCTTTCTTT	CATSRDRANTEAFF
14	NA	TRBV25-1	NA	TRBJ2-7	TGTGCCAGCAGTCCGCGACGGAACCCCTACGAGCAGTACTTC	CASSPRRNPYEQYF
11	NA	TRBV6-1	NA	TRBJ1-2	TGTGCCAGCACCCCCGGGAGGGCCATCACCTTC	CASTPGRAITF
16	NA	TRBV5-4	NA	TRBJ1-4	TGTGCCAGCAGCTTAGGAGGGTTGAGTTCTAATGAAAAACTGTTTTTT	CASSLGGLSSNEKLFF
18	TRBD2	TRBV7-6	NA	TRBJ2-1	TGTGCCAGCAGCTCGCGCGCGCCTAGCGGGACTCTATTCAATGAGCAGTTCTTC	CASSSRAPSGTLFNEQFF
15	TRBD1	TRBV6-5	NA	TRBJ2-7	TGTGCCAGCAGGCAGGGACAGGGGGCCACGTACGAGCAGTACTTC	CASRQGQGATYEQYF
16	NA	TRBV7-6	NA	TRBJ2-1	TGTGCCAGCAGCTTAGGGGTCGGGAGAAGTGACAATGAGCAGTTCTTC	CASSLGVGRSDNEQFF
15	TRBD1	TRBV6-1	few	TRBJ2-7	TGTGCCAGCAGCTACGGGACAGGGAGCACCTACGAGCAGTACTTC	CASSYGTGSTYEQYF
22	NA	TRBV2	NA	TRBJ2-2	TGTGCCAGCAGTGAAGGTAGCGGATTAGATAGACGTTTCGACGCGAACACCGGGGAGCTGTTTTTT	CASSEGSGLDRRFDANTGELFF
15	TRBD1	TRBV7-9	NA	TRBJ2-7	TGTGCCAGCAGTTCCGGGACAGGGAGCTCCTACGAGCAGTACTTC	CASSSGTGSSYEQYF
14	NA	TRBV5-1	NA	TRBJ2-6	TGCGCCAGCAGCTTGACAGCTGGGGCCAACGTCCTGACTTTC	CASSLTAGANVLTF
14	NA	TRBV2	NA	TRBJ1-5	TGTGCCAGCAGGGCGGCAGCTAGCAATCAGCCCCAGCATTTT	CASRAAASNQPQHF
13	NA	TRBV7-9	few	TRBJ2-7	TGTGCCAGCAGCCGAAGACAGGACTACGAGCAGTACTTC	CASSRRQDYEQYF
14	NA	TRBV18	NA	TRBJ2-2	TGTGCCAGCTCTCCTGTCCTGAACACCGGGGAGCTGTTTTTT	CASSPVLNTGELFF
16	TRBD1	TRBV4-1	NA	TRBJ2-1	TGCGCCAGCAGCCAAAGCGGGACAGGGGGGTACAATGAGCAGTTCTTC	CASSQSGTGGYNEQFF
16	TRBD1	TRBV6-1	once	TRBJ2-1	TGTGCCAGCAGTGAAGAAGAGGGACAGGGACACAATGAGCAGTTCTTC	CASSEEEGQGHNEQFF
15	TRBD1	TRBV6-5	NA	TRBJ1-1	TGTGCCAGCAGTCTCCCGACAGGGGGGGACACTGAAGCTTTCTTT	CASSLPTGGDTEAFF
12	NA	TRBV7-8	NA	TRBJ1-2	TGTGCCAGCAGCTTATGGTTAGATGGCTACACCTTC	CASSLWLDGYTF
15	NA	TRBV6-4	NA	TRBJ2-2	TGTGCCAGCAGTCCCAACACGCGAGGCACCGGGGAGCTGTTTTTT	CASSPNTRGTGELFF
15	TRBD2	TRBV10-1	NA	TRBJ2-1	TGCGCCAGCAGTGATTTTTTGGGACTACTTAATGAGCAGTTCTTC	CASSDFLGLLNEQFF
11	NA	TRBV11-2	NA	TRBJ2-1	TGTGCCAGCAGCTTAAAGGCTGTACTGTTCTTC	CASSLKAVLFF
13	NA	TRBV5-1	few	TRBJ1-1	TGCGCCAGCAGCTTTAGCGGAAACACTGAAGCTTTCTTT	CASSFSGNTEAFF
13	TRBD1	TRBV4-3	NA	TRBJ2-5	TGCGCCAGCAGCGTCTACAGGGGCGAGACCCAGTACTTC	CASSVYRGETQYF
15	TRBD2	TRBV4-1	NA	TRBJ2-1	TGCGCCAGCAGCCATGGGCGGGAGAGTTCTCTTGAGCAGTTCTTC	CASSHGRESSLEQFF
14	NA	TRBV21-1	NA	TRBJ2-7	TGTGCCAGCAGCAAGCCTCCTCCCGCCTACGAGCAGTACTTC	CASSKPPPAYEQYF
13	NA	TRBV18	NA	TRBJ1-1	TGTGCCAGCTCACCAGGGGCGAGCACTGAAGCTTTCTTT	CASSPGASTEAFF
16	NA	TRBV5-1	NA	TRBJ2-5	TGCGCCAGCAGCCTCGGGCGGATACGGTACCAAGAGACCCAGTACTTC	CASSLGRIRYQETQYF
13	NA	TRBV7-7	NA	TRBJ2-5	TGTGCTAGCAGCCAGACAGGTCAAGAGACCCAGTACTTC	CASSQTGQETQYF
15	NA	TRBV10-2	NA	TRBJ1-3	TGCGCCAGCTCAACGGGATCAGGGACTGGAAACACCATATATTTT	CASSTGSGTGNTIYF
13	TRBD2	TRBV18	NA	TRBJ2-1	TGTGCCAGTCTAGCGGGAGTTGACAATGAGCAGTTCTTC	CASLAGVDNEQFF
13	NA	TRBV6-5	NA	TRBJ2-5	TGTGCCAGCAGGCGGACAGAGAGGGAGACCCAGTACTTC	CASRRTERETQYF
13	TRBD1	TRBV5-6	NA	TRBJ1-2	TGTGCCAGCAGCGAGACAGGGGAGTATGGCTACACCTTC	CASSETGEYGYTF
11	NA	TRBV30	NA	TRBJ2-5	TGTGCCTGGAGCTTTGTCGGGACCCAGTACTTC	CAWSFVGTQYF
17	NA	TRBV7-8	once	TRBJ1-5	TGTGCCAGCAGCTTAAACAGGGCCTTGTTTAGCAATCAGCCCCAGCATTTT	CASSLNRALFSNQPQHF
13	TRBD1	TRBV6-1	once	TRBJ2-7	TGTGCCAGCAGGGACAGGGGGGCCCTCGAGCAGTACTTC	CASRDRGALEQYF
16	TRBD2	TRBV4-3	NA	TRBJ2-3	TGCGCCAGCAGCCAAGGCCTAGCGGGAGGGACAGATACGCAGTATTTT	CASSQGLAGGTDTQYF
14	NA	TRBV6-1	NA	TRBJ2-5	TGTGCCAGCAGGCCGGGTGGGTCCCAAGAGACCCAGTACTTC	CASRPGGSQETQYF
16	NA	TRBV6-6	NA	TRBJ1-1	TGTGCCAGCAGTTACTCTAGGCCGACAGCCCTCGTGAAAGCTTTCTTT	CASSYSRPTALVKAFF
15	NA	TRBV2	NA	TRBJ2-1	TGTGCCAGCAGTGAATTAGGGGACTCCTACAATGAGCAGTTCTTC	CASSELGDSYNEQFF
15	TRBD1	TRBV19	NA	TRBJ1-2	TGTGCCAGTAGTATCGGACAGGGGGAGATCTATGGCTACACCTTC	CASSIGQGEIYGYTF
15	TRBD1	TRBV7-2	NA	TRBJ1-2	TGTGCCAGCAGCCCCTGGGGACAGATTAACTATGGCTACACCTTC	CASSPWGQINYGYTF
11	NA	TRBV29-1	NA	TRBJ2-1	TGCAGCGTCGCCCCCTATGATGAGCAGTTCTTC	CSVAPYDEQFF
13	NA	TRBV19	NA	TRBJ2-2	TGTGCGGGCGGACCCCCGAACACCGGGGAGCTGTTTTTT	CAGGPPNTGELFF
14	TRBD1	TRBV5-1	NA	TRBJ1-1	TGCGCCAGCAGCAAAAGACAGGGAAACACTGAAGCTTTCTTT	CASSKRQGNTEAFF
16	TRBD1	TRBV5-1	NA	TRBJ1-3	TGCGCCAGCAGCTTGACAGGGGGCAATTCTGGAAACACCATATATTTT	CASSLTGGNSGNTIYF
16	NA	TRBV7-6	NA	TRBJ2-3	TGTGCCAGCAGCTTGGGCGCAGGGGCGGTCACAGATACGCAGTATTTT	CASSLGAGAVTDTQYF